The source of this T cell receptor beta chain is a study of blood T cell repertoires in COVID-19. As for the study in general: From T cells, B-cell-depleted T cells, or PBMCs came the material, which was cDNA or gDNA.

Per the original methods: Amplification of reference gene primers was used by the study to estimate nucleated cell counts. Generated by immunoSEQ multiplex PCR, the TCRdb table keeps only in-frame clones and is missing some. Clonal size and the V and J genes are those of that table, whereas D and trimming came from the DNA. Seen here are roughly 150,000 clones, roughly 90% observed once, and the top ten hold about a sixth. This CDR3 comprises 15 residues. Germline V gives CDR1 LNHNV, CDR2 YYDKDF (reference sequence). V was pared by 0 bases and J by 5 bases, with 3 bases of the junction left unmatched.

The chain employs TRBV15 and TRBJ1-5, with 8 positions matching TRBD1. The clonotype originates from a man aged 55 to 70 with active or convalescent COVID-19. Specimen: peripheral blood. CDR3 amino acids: CATSRDQGAYQPQHF. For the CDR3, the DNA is TGTGCCACCAGCAGAGACCAGGGGGCGTATCAGCCCCAGCATTTT.